Listed below are T cell receptor beta chains from one sample, sequenced in a study of blood T cell repertoires in COVID-19. Data came from immunoSEQ multiplex PCR; TCRdb stores just in-frame clones and leaves some out. This table holds more than 300,000 clones, 90% to 95% found once. Sequencing was performed on peripheral blood. These receptors all come from a woman aged 18-29 years who had recovered from COVID-19. Each CDR3 is given with its conserved first and last residue. D genes are given only for firm matches. Where a row states a size, it is once, few, many or the class of an expanded clone; other rows omit it.

-,TRBJ1-1,-,TRBV19,CASSRWGAVNTEAFF,TGTGCCAGTAGTAGATGGGGCGCGGTGAACACTGAAGCTTTCTTT
-,TRBJ1-6,TRBD1,TRBV5-1,CASSSGQGVNSPLHF,TGCGCCAGCAGCTCCGGACAGGGGGTTAATTCACCCCTCCACTTT
-,TRBJ2-5,-,TRBV6-6,CASTTEGESHQETQYF,TGTGCCAGCACCACCGAGGGGGAGTCCCACCAAGAGACCCAGTACTTC
-,TRBJ2-1,TRBD2,TRBV7-2,CASSLVAGGPNEQFF,TGTGCCAGCAGCTTAGTAGCGGGAGGGCCGAATGAGCAGTTCTTC
few,TRBJ2-1,TRBD2,TRBV6-2/TRBV6-3,CASSLTSGTYNEQFF,TGTGCCAGCAGCCTCACTAGCGGCACCTACAATGAGCAGTTCTTC
-,TRBJ1-2,TRBD1,TRBV4-3,CASSPLWDRVPHNYGYTF,TGCGCCAGCAGCCCTCTTTGGGACAGGGTTCCCCATAACTATGGCTACACCTTC
-,TRBJ2-3,-,TRBV9,CASSPRLGLADTQYF,TGTGCCAGCAGCCCGCGGCTAGGTCTGGCAGATACGCAGTATTTT
-,TRBJ2-3,TRBD2,TRBV19,CAVGVGLAGRDTDTQYF,TGTGCCGTAGGAGTGGGACTAGCGGGACGGGACACAGATACGCAGTATTTT
-,TRBJ2-3,-,TRBV7-8,CASSMTPGGNTDTQYF,TGTGCCAGCAGCATGACGCCCGGAGGAAACACAGATACGCAGTATTTT
-,TRBJ1-2,TRBD1,TRBV5-4,CASSLEGQGIGYGYTF,TGTGCCAGCAGCTTGGAGGGACAGGGGATCGGCTATGGCTACACCTTC
-,TRBJ2-3,TRBD2,TRBV4-3,CASSQDFRGAGLVDTQYF,TGCGCCAGCAGCCAAGATTTCCGGGGAGCGGGACTGGTAGATACGCAGTATTTT
-,TRBJ2-3,-,TRBV7-2,CASSLALSGSTDTQYF,TGTGCCAGCAGCTTAGCGCTAAGCGGGAGCACAGATACGCAGTATTTT
-,TRBJ1-4,TRBD1,TRBV4-2,CASSQDGTGEKLFF,TGTGCCAGCAGCCAAGATGGGACAGGGGAAAAACTGTTTTTT
-,TRBJ1-1,-,TRBV2,CASTASQGGDITAFF,TGTGCCAGCACTGCAAGTCAGGGTGGAGATATAACGGCTTTCTTT
-,TRBJ2-2,TRBD2,TRBV5-5,CASSLRLADTGELFF,TGTGCCAGCAGCTTAAGACTAGCCGACACCGGGGAGCTGTTTTTT
-,TRBJ2-1,TRBD2,TRBV11-2,CASSLASGIRNEQFF,TGTGCCAGCAGCTTAGCTAGCGGGATTCGCAATGAGCAGTTCTTC
-,TRBJ2-3,-,TRBV7-2,CASSSAEDLDTDTQYF,TGTGCCAGCAGCTCCGCCGAGGACTTGGACACAGATACGCAGTATTTT
once,TRBJ1-2,-,TRBV6-2/TRBV6-3,CASSYRGGGTNYGYTF,TGTGCCAGCAGTTACCGTGGGGGAGGTACGAACTATGGCTACACCTTC
-,TRBJ1-3,TRBD1,TRBV7-9,CASSRQGSSGNTIYF,TGTGCCAGCAGCCGACAGGGATCTTCTGGAAACACCATATATTTT
once,TRBJ1-2,-,TRBV6-5,CASSTQDSWVF,TGTGCCAGCAGTACCCAGGACAGTTGGGTATTC
-,TRBJ1-2,TRBD1,TRBV4-3,CASSQQTGPNYGYTF,TGCGCCAGCAGCCAACAGACAGGGCCCAACTATGGCTACACCTTC
many,TRBJ1-4,-,TRBV10-1,CASSGGESEKLFF,TGCGCCAGCAGCGGCGGGGAGTCGGAGAAACTGTTTTTT
-,TRBJ2-2,TRBD2,TRBV11-2,CASSLSLAAILNTGELFF,TGTGCCAGCAGCTTATCTCTAGCGGCTATATTGAACACCGGGGAGCTGTTTTTT
-,TRBJ1-2,-,TRBV5-4,CASSFDRLQTF,TGTGCCAGCAGCTTTGACAGACTTCAAACCTTC
-,TRBJ2-1,TRBD1,TRBV7-8,CASSPTGTGGWNEQFF,TGTGCCAGCAGCCCCACCGGGACAGGGGGTTGGAATGAGCAGTTCTTC
-,TRBJ2-1,-,TRBV29-1,CSVGPGQLRFF,TGCAGCGTGGGACCCGGACAGCTACGTTTCTTC